Presented here are 27 T cell receptor beta chains from one specimen sequenced in a study of T cells in Graves' hyperthyroidism and ophthalmopathy. Amplified regions were TCR beta CDR3 sequences from RNA transcripts. HTBI primers were used for first-round RT-PCR of the TCR CDR3. TCRdb fed the multiplex PCR reads into MiXCR, producing one record per CDR3 protein. The sample has 500,000 to 750,000 distinct CDR3 sequences, approximately 15% seen once. Input material: blood. Source of these receptors: a woman in her late teens or twenties with Graves' ophthalmopathy.

Ten or more counts support this clonotype. The chain combines TRBV5-1 with TRBJ2-1; TRBD2 matches at 8 bases. This CDR3 comprises 16 residues. V was pared by 0 bases and J by 4 bases, with 6 bases of the junction left unmatched. Germline V lookup: CDR1 SGHRS, CDR2 YFSETQ. The CDR3 spells CASSLGGSGAYNEQFF. The CDR3 region has the DNA TGCGCCAGCAGCTTGGGGGGTAGCGGGGCATACAATGAGCAGTTCTTC.

This clonotype has at least ten counts. The chain links TRBV6-5 to TRBJ1-6; 8 bases fit TRBD1. Germline V gives CDR1 MNHEY, CDR2 SVGAGI. J lost 6 bases, V lost 0 bases, and 7 bases had no gene match. The CDR3 loop spans 17 amino acids. The CDR3 bases are TGTGCCAGCAGTTACTCGTCACCGGGACAGGCTAATTCACCCCTCCACTTT. It encodes CASSYSSPGQANSPLHF.

This chain connects TRBV6-2 or TRBV6-3 to TRBJ1-5; 8 bases align to TRBD1. The V gene end was trimmed by 5 bases and the J gene end by 7 bases; junction bases not matched to a gene: 7. Germline CDR1 is MNHEY and CDR2 is SVGEGT. The CDR3 is 14 amino acids. The CDR3 DNA is TGTGCCAGCAGTGTTGACAGGGGCGGACAGCCCCAGCATTTT. It translates to CASSVDRGGQPQHF.

This clonotype was picked up many times. This chain joins TRBV19 and TRBJ2-3, with D hard to call. The CDR3 runs to 13 residues. CDR1 is LNHDA and CDR2 is SQIVND in the germline V gene (reference sequence). Trimming removed 3 bases at V and 5 bases at J, with 9 bases between. This chain's CDR3 is CASSMDTQDTQYF. For the CDR3, the DNA is TGTGCCAGTAGTATGGATACCCAAGATACGCAGTATTTT.

J is TRBJ2-7 and V is TRBV20-1, with 10 bases fitting TRBD2. This CDR3 has 17 residues. The germline V gene encodes CDR1 DFQATT and CDR2 SNEGSKA (reference sequence). J lost 2 bases, V lost 5 bases, and 15 bases had no gene match. For the CDR3, the DNA is TGCAGTGCTCCCGCGCTAGCGGGAGAGGGTTGGGCCTACGAGCAGTACTTC. Encoded protein: CSAPALAGEGWAYEQYF.

This clonotype was seen ten or more times. The J gene is TRBJ1-4, the V gene TRBV12-3 or TRBV12-4, with a tentative D call TRBD1 (5 bases). Trimming took off 3 bases at V and 2 bases at J, with 10 bases between the two ends. The CDR3 is 15 residues long. In DNA, the CDR3 is TGTGCCAGCAGTTTGGTCCAGGGTACTAATGAAAAACTGTTTTTT. It translates to CASSLVQGTNEKLFF.

The chain carries TRBV5-1 and TRBJ2-1, with 8 bases matching TRBD1. Germline V lookup: CDR1 SGHRS, CDR2 YFSETQ. V was pared by 0 bases and J by 6 bases, with 8 bases of the junction left unmatched. The CDR3 is 16 amino acids. CDR3 loop: CASSLVGWTGSNEQFF. Here the CDR3 DNA reads TGCGCCAGCAGCTTGGTTGGGTGGACAGGGTCCAATGAGCAGTTCTTC.

In its sample, this clonotype was seen many times. This sequence joins TRBV28 and TRBJ2-7, with 11 nucleotides matching TRBD2. V was clipped by 6 bases and J by 4 bases; unmatched bases: 8. The CDR3 contains 15 residues. The germline gives CDR1 MDHEN, CDR2 SYDVKM. The CDR3 sequence: CASRRTSGRPYEQYF. The CDR3 DNA follows: TGTGCCAGCAGACGAACTAGCGGGAGACCTTACGAGCAGTACTTC.

This clonotype showed up many times. This chain links TRBV7-8 with TRBJ1-4; D gene uncertain. Trimming pared 3 bases from V and 7 bases from J, leaving 18 bases between. CDR1 is SGHVS, CDR2 FQNEAQ, per germline. This CDR3 is built from 16 residues. CDR3 amino acids: CASSFGRSRLGEKLFF. The CDR3 DNA follows: TGTGCCAGCAGCTTTGGTCGGTCCCGGTTAGGTGAAAAACTGTTTTTT.

This clonotype appeared many times. The rearrangement joins TRBV5-1 to TRBJ2-7, with 9 bases identical to TRBD2. Germline CDR1 reads SGHRS; CDR2 reads YFSETQ. The CDR3 is made up of 13 amino acids. V lost 4 bases, J lost 7 bases, and 6 bases stayed unmatched. CDR3 sequence reads: CASSAGLAVEQYF. CDR3 nucleotide sequence: TGCGCCAGCAGCGCGGGACTAGCTGTTGAGCAGTACTTC.

Only one count was recorded for this clonotype. The genes are TRBV12-3 or TRBV12-4 and TRBJ2-3; D gene unclear. CDR3 length equals 15 residues. V lost 2 bases and J lost 6, with 15 bases in between. The CDR3: CASSLRAGLQDTQYF. The CDR3 DNA sequence: TGTGCCAGCAGTTTACGCGCAGGCCTCCAGGATACGCAGTATTTT.

A note on this clonotype: One base away lies a much larger clone, so this may be a sequencing read error. This chain connects TRBV12-5 to TRBJ2-3; D might be TRBD2 (6 bases). CDR1 and CDR2 from the germline V gene are LGHNT and FRNRAP. The length of the CDR3 is 16 residues. CDR3 sequence reads: CVSGLGDFADTDTQYF. The CDR3, as DNA: TGTGTTAGTGGTTTGGGGGACTTTGCCGACACAGATACGCAGTATTTT.

In this sample, this clonotype turned up many times. This chain uses TRBV29-1 with TRBJ2-1; TRBD2 is a possible D gene (6 bases). Trimming stripped 3 bases from V and 1 base from J, with 16 bases between. Germline CDR1 is SQVTM and CDR2 is ANQGSEA. The CDR3 spans 16 residues. In DNA, the CDR3 is TGCAGCGTTGAGATTAGCGGACCATATTCCTACAATGAGCAGTTCTTC. Its protein is CSVEISGPYSYNEQFF.

The sample holds many counts of this clonotype. The J gene is TRBJ1-5, the V gene TRBV5-1, with TRBD1 matching 9 bases. J lost 6 bases, V lost 0 bases, and 4 bases had no gene match. Looked up from germline, CDR1 is SGHRS and CDR2 is YFSETQ. The CDR3 is 15 residues long. The CDR3 DNA sequence: TGCGCCAGCAGCTTGGCCGGACAGGGGTCTCAGCCCCAGCATTTT. It is translated as CASSLAGQGSQPQHF.

The chain has TRBV4-1 and TRBJ2-1; perhaps TRBD1 as D (6 bases). The germline gives CDR1 MGHRA, CDR2 YSYEKL. The CDR3 is 15 residues long. Trimming took off 3 bases at V and 8 bases at J, with 17 bases between the two ends. CDR3 sequence (DNA): TGCGCCAGCAGCCATCCCACAGGGCTGGAATATGAGCAGTTCTTC. This encodes CASSHPTGLEYEQFF.

Note on this clonotype: A single base separates this from a much larger clone, so it may be a read error. The CDR3 is CAPRTDMSTEAFF. The CDR3 nucleotides read TGTGCCCCCAGAACGGATATGAGCACTGAAGCTTTCTTT. This chain joins TRBV2 and TRBJ1-1, with D unclear. This CDR3 has 13 amino acids. Germline V gene lookup returns CDR1 SNHLY and CDR2 FYNNEI. V lost 11 bases to trimming and J lost 4 bases, with 17 bases between them.

The chain uses TRBV5-1 and TRBJ2-7; 8 bases are shared with TRBD2. The CDR3 loop spans 15 amino acids. Germline V lookup: CDR1 SGHRS, CDR2 YFSETQ. V lost 1 base, J lost 5 bases, and 8 bases stayed unmatched. DNA for the CDR3: TGCGCCAGCAGCTTGCGTTTTAGCGGGACACACGAGCAGTACTTC. This encodes CASSLRFSGTHEQYF.

In its sample, this clonotype was seen once. The chain joins TRBV11-2 to TRBJ2-1; TRBD2 agrees at 10 bases. Germline V gives CDR1 SGHAT, CDR2 FQNNGV. The CDR3 is 17 amino acids. V shed 6 bases and J 0 bases; nucleotides not matched to a gene: 8. The CDR3 DNA is TGTGCCAGCAGTTCACTAGCGGGATCAAGCTCCTACAATGAGCAGTTCTTC. Its protein is CASSSLAGSSSYNEQFF.

The CDR3 DNA is TGTGCCAGCAGTTTAAGGCAGCCAACTAATGAAAAACTGTTTTTT. It specifies CASSLRQPTNEKLFF. The genes are TRBV12-3 or TRBV12-4 and TRBJ1-4; no firm D call. The CDR3 loop spans 15 amino acids. V gave up 2 bases and J gave up 0 bases, with 7 bases separating them.

In this sample, this clonotype turned up many times. The CDR3, as DNA: TGTGCCAGCAAAGGGACCGATAATCAGCCCCAGCATTTT. Translated, it gives CASKGTDNQPQHF. The rearrangement links TRBV6-1 to TRBJ1-5; possibly TRBD1 for D (5 bases). The CDR3 is made up of 13 amino acids. Per the germline V gene, CDR1 is MNHNS and CDR2 is SASEGT. Deletions cut 7 bases from V and 4 bases from J, with 11 bases between.

This clonotype was observed at least ten times. V usage is TRBV20-1 and J usage is TRBJ1-5; D gene uncertain. This CDR3 is built from 11 residues. Trimming took off 2 bases at V and 6 bases at J, with 5 bases between the two ends. CDR1 and CDR2 from the germline V gene are DFQATT and SNEGSKA (reference sequence). The CDR3 region has the DNA TGCAGTGCTAGAAGAGGTCAGCCCCAGCATTTT. It codes for CSARRGQPQHF.

This clonotype showed up many times. V is TRBV24-1 and J is TRBJ2-1; 7 bases match TRBD2. This CDR3 has 16 residues. V gave up 2 bases and J gave up 0 bases; unmatched junction bases: 3. Germline CDR1 KGHDR, CDR2 SFDVKD. CDR3 sequence (DNA): TGTGCCACCAGTGATTACGGCGGGAGCTCCTACAATGAGCAGTTCTTC. Its translation: CATSDYGGSSYNEQFF.

The chain combines TRBV20-1 with TRBJ1-5; perhaps TRBD1 as D (5 bases). Germline CDR1 is DFQATT and CDR2 is SNEGSKA (reference sequence). V was clipped by 5 bases and J by 8 bases, with 16 bases between them. The CDR3 spans 13 residues. The chain's CDR3 is CSAQTTTREPQHF. CDR3 DNA sequence: TGCAGTGCTCAGACGACAACCAGGGAGCCCCAGCATTTT.

This clonotype was seen only a few times. This chain uses TRBV24-1 with TRBJ2-2; tentatively, D is TRBD1 (5 bases). Trimming removed 0 bases from V and 4 bases from J, with 14 bases in between. The CDR3 has 17 amino acids. The germline V gene has CDR1 KGHDR and CDR2 SFDVKD. The CDR3 region is CATSDLKGIQGTGELFF. In DNA form, the CDR3 reads TGTGCCACCAGTGATTTGAAGGGGATTCAGGGCACCGGGGAGCTGTTTTTT.

With respect to this clonotype: A much more abundant neighbour one base away suggests this may be a read error. This chain connects TRBV30 to TRBJ2-3, with D unclear. Trimming cost V 2 bases and J 5 bases, with 8 bases left between them. CDR1 is GTSNPN and CDR2 is SVGIG in the germline V gene (reference sequence). This CDR3 is built from 12 residues. CDR3 sequence reads: CAWSTPGDTQYF. DNA for the CDR3: TGTGCCTGGAGTACACCGGGAGATACGCAGTATTTT.

This clonotype was seen at least ten times. The CDR3 protein is CSASLIGYEQYF. CDR3 coding DNA: TGCAGTGCTAGTTTGATCGGGTACGAGCAGTACTTC. The gene calls are TRBV20-1 and TRBJ2-7, with no clear D. V lost 3 bases to trimming and J lost 4 bases, with 10 bases between them. Germline V lookup: CDR1 DFQATT, CDR2 SNEGSKA (reference sequence). This CDR3 is built from 12 residues.

This clonotype was observed a handful of times. This rearrangement joins TRBV20-1 to TRBJ2-1; no clear D gene. The V end lost 6 bases, the J end lost 6 bases, and 18 bases lay between the germline ends. Germline-derived CDR1 and CDR2 are DFQATT and SNEGSKA (reference sequence). The CDR3 length is 14 residues. DNA of the CDR3: TGCAGTGCCGATCTCCCTCCCTCTATCAATGAGCAGTTCTTC. Protein: CSADLPPSINEQFF.